This T cell receptor beta chain is drawn from a study of cytomegalovirus exposure and HLA in healthy donors. Germline-derived CDR1 and CDR2 are SGHRS and YFSETQ. V gave up 3 bases and J gave up 5 bases; unmatched junction bases: 9. This CDR3 is built from 16 residues. PCR employed 60 Vbeta and 13 Jbeta primers. Produced via immunoSEQ multiplex PCR; TCRdb's table is partial and in-frame only. The sample shows some 120,000 clones, around 80% of them seen only once. The origin of this receptor is a man aged 25 to 40 in good health and CMV-seropositive. This chain uses TRBV5-1 with TRBJ2-7, with 12 bases matching TRBD1. Specimen: PBMCs. CDR3 sequence: CASSYHPGQGANEQYF. CDR3 coding DNA: TGCGCCAGCAGCTATCATCCGGGACAGGGGGCGAACGAGCAGTACTTC. Full variable domain (missing parts from reference TRBV5-1 and TRBJ2-7): KAGVTQTPRYLIKTRGQQVTLSCSPISGHRSVSWYQQTPGQGLQFLFEYFSETQRNKGNFPGRFSGRQFSNSRSEMNVSTLELGDSALYLCASSYHPGQGANEQYFGPGTRLTVT.